The 22 T cell receptor beta chains listed next were all sequenced from one sample in a study of CD8 T cells in ankylosing spondylitis. From the 5' RACE reads, TCRdb called clonotypes with MiXCR, one entry per CDR3 protein. The table shows around 140,000 distinct CDR3 sequences, with roughly 17% occurring only once. No antigen has been assigned to these receptors. Study-level results: The study identified a TCR beta motif of several highly homologous variants that appeared characteristic of ankylosing spondylitis blood.

The sample taken for sequencing was blood, either unsorted or a sorted T cell fraction (not recorded which). The receptor set was obtained from a male donor with ankylosing spondylitis.

Only a few counts were recorded for this clonotype. The chain is built from TRBV27 and TRBJ2-2, with unresolved D. The CDR3 loop spans 17 amino acids. V gave up 3 bases and J gave up 1 base, with 15 bases separating them. CDR1 is MNHEY, CDR2 SMNVEV, per germline (reference sequence). CDR3 sequence (DNA): TGTGCCAGCAGTTTTTCCGCAAAATTCAAGAACACCGGGGAGCTGTTTTTT. Protein product: CASSFSAKFKNTGELFF.

This chain links TRBV3-1 with TRBJ2-7; 7 nucleotides line up with TRBD1. Germline CDR1 reads LGHDT; CDR2 reads YNNKEL (reference sequence). This CDR3 is built from 16 residues. After removal of 0 bases from V and 2 bases from J, the junction contained 7 bases not matched to a gene. CDR3 nucleotide sequence: TGTGCCAGCAGCCAAGAAGAAGGACAGGCAACCTACGAGCAGTACTTC. Protein sequence: CASSQEEGQATYEQYF.

This clonotype appeared a few times. The chain joins TRBV3-1 to TRBJ2-2; tentative D call: TRBD2 (6 bases). The germline gives CDR1 LGHDT, CDR2 YNNKEL (reference sequence). V lost 2 bases to trimming and J lost 4 bases, with 17 bases between them. This CDR3 is 17 amino acids long. CDR3: CASSQSAGLVGTGELFF. In DNA, the CDR3 is TGTGCCAGCAGCCAATCGGCGGGGCTGGTTGGCACCGGGGAGCTGTTTTTT.

The V and J genes are TRBV27 and TRBJ1-2, with 10 bases matching TRBD1. Germline lookup yields CDR1 MNHEY and CDR2 SMNVEV (reference sequence). The CDR3 has 15 amino acids. J gave up 5 bases and V 6 bases, and 9 bases lay outside the gene matches. As DNA, the CDR3 is TGTGCCAGCAGCCCTCCCCCGGGACAGGGGTATGGCTACACCTTC. Translating it yields CASSPPPGQGYGYTF.

V and J are TRBV29-1 and TRBJ2-3; D unclear. CDR3 size: 12 residues. Trimming pared 5 bases from V and 0 bases from J, leaving 6 bases between. Germline CDR1 and CDR2: SQVTM and ANQGSEA. As DNA, the CDR3 is TGCAGCGTTTTCGGGAGCACAGATACGCAGTATTTT. This sequence encodes CSVFGSTDTQYF.

The chain has TRBV4-3 and TRBJ2-2, with 11 nucleotides matching TRBD1. The CDR3 has 16 residues. Per the germline V gene, CDR1 is LGHNA and CDR2 is YSLEER. Trimming at V came to 3 bases and at J to 6 bases, leaving 6 bases not matched to a gene. DNA for the CDR3: TGCGCCAGCAGCCATGTCCCGGGACAGGGGGCCGGGGAGCTGTTTTTT. Encoded protein: CASSHVPGQGAGELFF.

The gene calls are TRBV21-1 and TRBJ2-1; the D call of TRBD2 is as the table states it, not checked on the DNA. TRBV21-1 corresponds to a pseudogene. This CDR3 is built from 19 residues. The CDR3 DNA reads TGTGCCAGCAGCAAAGGGCCCCCTTTACTAGCGGGGTATTACAATGAGCAGTTCTTC. It specifies CASSKGPPLLAGYYNEQFF.

The chain recombines TRBV27 with TRBJ1-5, with TRBD1 identical over 8 bases. The CDR3 length is 14 residues. Germline V gene lookup returns CDR1 MNHEY and CDR2 SMNVEV (reference sequence). V shed 2 bases and J 7 bases; nucleotides not matched to a gene: 4. The DNA of the CDR3 is TGTGCCAGCAGTTTAACGACAGGGGAACAGCCCCAGCATTTT. Translated: CASSLTTGEQPQHF.

V gene TRBV11-1 combines with J gene TRBJ2-1, with TRBD2 matching over 12 bases. The CDR3 extends over 20 amino acids. Germline V CDR1 and CDR2: SGHAT, FQDESV (reference sequence). Unmatched junction bases numbered 12, after V lost 2 bases and J lost 1 base. The CDR3 DNA is TGTGCCAGCAGCTTAAGTCTAGCGGGAGGGCCGGTTAAGTCCTACAATGAGCAGTTCTTC. Encoded protein: CASSLSLAGGPVKSYNEQFF. Together with reference TRBV11-1 and TRBJ2-1, the CDR3 gives the full variable domain: EAEVAQSPRYKITEKSQAVAFWCDPISGHATLYWYRQILGQGPELLVQFQDESVVDDSQLPKDRFSAERLKGVDSTLKIQPAELGDSAMYLCASSLSLAGGPVKSYNEQFFGPGTRLTVL.

V is TRBV7-9 and J is TRBJ2-1; 12 nucleotides align to TRBD2. After removal of 8 bases from V and 6 bases from J, the junction contained 8 bases not matched to a gene. The CDR3 is 15 residues long. Germline lookup yields CDR1 SEHNR and CDR2 FQNEAQ (reference sequence). DNA of the CDR3: TGTGCCAGCGGAACACTAGCGGGAGGCAGCAATGAGCAGTTCTTC. This codes for CASGTLAGGSNEQFF.

Only a few counts were recorded for this clonotype. The chain carries TRBV4-1 and TRBJ2-1; 9 bases agree with TRBD2. CDR3 size: 16 residues. V was clipped by 1 base and J by 1 base; unmatched bases: 2. From germline, CDR1 is MGHRA and CDR2 YSYEKL. The DNA for the CDR3 is TGCGCCAGCAGCCAAGTAACTAGCGGGTCCTACAATGAGCAGTTCTTC. Its translation is CASSQVTSGSYNEQFF.

This clonotype was detected a few times. V usage is TRBV4-2 and J usage is TRBJ1-1; D remains ambiguous. This CDR3 contains 13 residues. V lost 5 bases, J lost 4 bases, and 11 bases lay in between. Germline loops: CDR1 LGHNA, CDR2 YNFKEQ. The CDR3: CASSDRSSTEAFF. As DNA, the CDR3 is TGTGCCAGCAGCGATAGATCGTCCACTGAAGCTTTCTTT.

There are a few counts of this clonotype. The chain recombines TRBV7-8 with TRBJ2-3; 9 nucleotides agree with TRBD2. Germline V gene sequence: CDR1 SGHVS, CDR2 FQNEAQ. This CDR3 is 17 amino acids long. The ends lost 3 bases at V and 0 bases at J; junction bases unmatched: 7. The CDR3 loop is CASSFVPSGTSTDTQYF. The CDR3 bases are TGTGCCAGCAGCTTTGTGCCTAGCGGGACTAGCACAGATACGCAGTATTTT.

This clonotype turned up a few times. The chain joins TRBV27 to TRBJ1-1, with TRBD1 as a possible D gene (5 bases). V dropped 6 bases and J dropped 3 bases, with 17 bases sitting between them. Germline V CDR1 and CDR2: MNHEY, SMNVEV (reference sequence). The CDR3 runs to 15 residues. In DNA, the CDR3 is TGTGCCAGCAGCCCTAGTGGGGGACGAGACACTGAAGCTTTCTTT. Translation: CASSPSGGRDTEAFF.

This chain connects TRBV2 to TRBJ2-3, with D perhaps TRBD1 or TRBD2 (5 bases each). The CDR3 contains 14 residues. Trimming took 7 bases from V and 2 from J, leaving 13 bases between them. Germline CDR1 SNHLY, CDR2 FYNNEI. The CDR3 here is CASNGAPATDTQYF. In nucleotides, the CDR3 is TGTGCCAGCAACGGGGCTCCCGCCACAGATACGCAGTATTTT.

At least ten counts were recorded for this clonotype. J is TRBJ2-7 and V is TRBV29-1, with D unclear. Looked up from germline, CDR1 is SQVTM and CDR2 is ANQGSEA. V was pared by 0 bases and J by 4 bases, with 7 bases between. The CDR3 has 12 amino acids. The CDR3 DNA reads as TGCAGCGTTGAAGATCTTGAATACGAGCAGTACTTC. Translated: CSVEDLEYEQYF.

In this sample, this clonotype turned up a few times. The gene calls are TRBV6-1 and TRBJ2-1; D gene ambiguous. The V gene's germline CDR1 is MNHNS and CDR2 SASEGT. This CDR3 spans 15 amino acids. Trimming left V 6 bases short and J 0 bases short, with 12 bases between. CDR3 sequence (DNA): TGTGCCAGCAGCCTGGACCCGAGCTCCTACAATGAGCAGTTCTTC. It translates to CASSLDPSSYNEQFF.

This clonotype was detected a few times. The chain uses TRBV15 and TRBJ2-2; the D gene is possibly TRBD1 (5 bases). The germline V gene encodes CDR1 LNHNV and CDR2 YYDKDF (reference sequence). V shed 0 bases and J shed 5 bases, with 16 bases lying between them. CDR3 size: 17 residues. The CDR3 here is CATSRDRTLGRTGELFF. The CDR3 coding sequence is TGTGCCACCAGCAGAGATAGAACCCTGGGGCGTACCGGGGAGCTGTTTTTT.

In this sample, this clonotype turned up once. This chain links TRBV25-1 with TRBJ2-7, with a tentative D call TRBD2 (5 bases). From germline, CDR1 is MGHDK and CDR2 SYGVNS. The CDR3 length is 15 residues. V gave up 4 bases and J gave up 0 bases, with 13 bases separating them. The CDR3 nucleotides read TGTGCCAGCAGTGGAAATAGCGCAAGCTCCTACGAGCAGTACTTC. Translated: CASSGNSASSYEQYF.

In its sample, this clonotype was seen many times. V and J are TRBV9 and TRBJ2-3; D gene uncertain. The CDR3 runs 14 residues. V was cut by 3 bases and J by 0 bases, with 8 bases left in between. Germline V gene sequence: CDR1 SGDLS, CDR2 YYNGEE. The CDR3 sequence: CASSGLYSTDTQYF. The CDR3 region has the DNA TGTGCCAGCAGCGGATTATACAGCACAGATACGCAGTATTTT.

This clonotype turned up a few times. The V and J genes are TRBV27 and TRBJ2-1; possible D gene TRBD2, 5 bases. V dropped 3 bases and J dropped 7 bases, with 22 bases sitting between them. Germline CDR1 MNHEY, CDR2 SMNVEV (reference sequence). This CDR3 is built from 17 residues. In DNA, the CDR3 is TGTGCCAGCAGTTTTTCGGAGAGCGGAGGTTATAGGAATGAGCAGTTCTTC. Residues: CASSFSESGGYRNEQFF.

The chain combines TRBV6-1 with TRBJ2-1; no firm D call. This CDR3 has 14 amino acids. Germline-derived CDR1 and CDR2 are MNHNS and SASEGT. The ends were cut back, 0 bases at V and 7 bases at J, with 10 bases in the middle. The DNA of the CDR3 is TGTGCCAGCAGTGAAGCGCAGAGTGGGAATGAGCAGTTCTTC. Translated: CASSEAQSGNEQFF.